The 29 T cell receptor beta chains below were found in one sample sequenced in a study of Ad26.COV2.S vaccination and SARS-CoV-2 variants. TCRdb's copy holds only in-frame clones and misses some; the assay was immunoSEQ multiplex PCR. The sample holds roughly 500,000 clones, 85% to 90% seen once. Stated treatment: roughly 18 received Ad26.COV2.S at low or high dose, single or two shots; several received placebo; per-sample allocation not given. Vaccine and placebo recipients were sampled on day 63 after the first injection. This specimen consisted of peripheral blood, obtained in a trial of Ad26.COV2.S vaccine versus placebo. These receptors all come from a person aged 18-60 years who received the Ad26.COV2.S COVID-19 vaccine or a placebo.

The chain combines TRBV27 with TRBJ1-5; a possible D gene is TRBD1 (6 bases). Germline CDR1 reads MNHEY; CDR2 reads SMNVEV (reference sequence). V lost 5 bases to trimming and J lost 5 bases, with 19 bases between them. CDR3 size: 16 residues. CDR3 nucleotides: TGTGCCAGCAGTCCGTACAGGGCCGGTCTCGATCAGCCCCAGCATTTT. It yields the protein CASSPYRAGLDQPQHF.

V is TRBV3-1 (or the pseudogene TRBV3-2) and J is TRBJ2-3; 10 positions agree with TRBD2. The CDR3 runs 15 residues. V dropped 4 bases and J dropped 3; count of bases not matched to a gene: 4. CDR1 and CDR2 (germline): LGHDT, YNNKEL (reference sequence). Here the CDR3 reads CASSPPGLATDTQYF. CDR3 bases: TGTGCCAGCAGCCCACCGGGACTAGCGACAGATACGCAGTATTTT.

As to this clone: At the DNA level, this CDR3 is encoded by other sequences in the same sample as well. This chain uses TRBV9 with TRBJ2-5; no reliable D call. The CDR3 is made up of 13 amino acids. Trimming took off 0 bases at V and 1 base at J, with 4 bases between the two ends. Germline V gene sequence: CDR1 SGDLS, CDR2 YYNGEE. CDR3 in amino acids: CASSVASQETQYF. The CDR3 region has the DNA TGTGCCAGCAGCGTAGCCTCCCAAGAGACCCAGTACTTC.

The rearrangement joins TRBV11-2 to TRBJ2-7; D might be TRBD1 or TRBD2, each matching 5 bases. Per germline, CDR1 SGHAT and CDR2 FQNNGV. This CDR3 has 14 residues. The V gene lost 3 bases and the J gene lost 0 bases, with 9 bases spanning the gap. This CDR3 reads CASSLPGPSYEQYF. CDR3 bases: TGTGCCAGCAGCTTGCCGGGGCCCTCCTACGAGCAGTACTTC.

V gene TRBV18 combines with J gene TRBJ1-5; 8 positions agree with TRBD1. Germline V lookup: CDR1 KGHSH, CDR2 LQKENI. The CDR3 loop spans 14 amino acids. Trimming took 4 bases from V and 5 from J; bases not matched to a gene: 4. The CDR3 is CASSRDRGDQPQHF. CDR3 nucleotides: TGTGCCAGCTCACGCGACAGGGGAGATCAGCCCCAGCATTTT.

The rearrangement uses TRBV12-3 or TRBV12-4 and TRBJ1-2; D is unresolved. The CDR3 runs 13 residues. V lost 5 bases, J lost 5 bases, and 12 bases lay in between. The CDR3 DNA is TGTGCCAGCAGTGTGGTGGAGTTTTATGGCTACACCTTC. It translates to CASSVVEFYGYTF.

The CDR3 DNA follows: TGTGCCAGCAGTCCCCCCCAGCGCTTAGGAGAAGCTTTCTTT. It translates to CASSPPQRLGEAFF. The V gene is TRBV28, the J gene TRBJ1-1; D not resolved. Trimming took 5 bases from V and 8 from J, leaving 18 bases between them. This CDR3 has 14 amino acids. Germline V CDR1 and CDR2: MDHEN, SYDVKM. Variable domain in full (rest from reference TRBV28 and TRBJ1-1): DVKVTQSSRYLVKRTGEKVFLECVQDMDHENMFWYRQDPGLGLRLIYFSYDVKMKEKGDIPEGYSVSREKKERFSLILESASTNQTSMYLCASSPPQRLGEAFFGQGTRLTVV.

This chain connects TRBV27 to TRBJ1-4; D uncertain. The CDR3 is 15 residues long. From germline, CDR1 is MNHEY and CDR2 SMNVEV (reference sequence). V lost 5 bases, J lost 8 bases, and 18 bases lay in between. The CDR3 nucleotides read TGTGCCAGCAGTCCTACCCTCCACGGCGGCGAAAAACTGTTTTTT. Translation: CASSPTLHGGEKLFF.

The chain couples TRBV5-5 to TRBJ1-3, with unresolved D. The CDR3 has 14 residues. CDR1 SGHKS and CDR2 YYEKEE come from the germline V gene (reference sequence). Deletions cut 5 bases from V and 0 bases from J, with 9 bases between. This CDR3 reads CASSLDVSGNTIYF. The DNA for the CDR3 is TGTGCCAGCAGTCTGGACGTCTCTGGAAACACCATATATTTT.

V and J are TRBV5-1 and TRBJ2-5; D is tentatively TRBD1 or TRBD2 (5 bases each). V was clipped by 4 bases and J by 2 bases, with 15 bases between them. The V gene's germline CDR1 is SGHRS and CDR2 YFSETQ. The CDR3 spans 15 residues. The CDR3 reads CASSTTGTRQETQYF. The CDR3 nucleotides are TGCGCCAGCAGCACCACCGGGACGCGACAAGAGACCCAGTACTTC.

The rearrangement uses TRBV29-1 and TRBJ2-5; 7 bases are shared with TRBD1. Looked up from germline, CDR1 is SQVTM and CDR2 is ANQGSEA. This CDR3 is built from 14 residues. The trim removed 3 bases at V and 2 bases at J, leaving 6 bases unmatched. In DNA, the CDR3 is TGCAGCGTTGACCCCGCAGGGGGTCAAGAGACCCAGTACTTC. This encodes CSVDPAGGQETQYF.

The chain recombines TRBV19 with TRBJ1-5; the D gene is possibly TRBD1 (6 bases). Per the germline V gene, CDR1 is LNHDA and CDR2 is SQIVND (reference sequence). The CDR3 sequence is 16 residues long. Trimming shortened V by 2 bases and J by 3 bases, and 14 bases separated the two germline ends. The CDR3 spells CASSIRGGGPNQPQHF. For the CDR3, the DNA is TGTGCCAGTAGTATAAGAGGGGGGGGCCCCAATCAGCCCCAGCATTTT.

The chain uses TRBV5-4 and TRBJ1-5; the D gene is possibly TRBD1 (5 bases). CDR1 and CDR2 (germline): SGHNT, YYREEE (reference sequence). The CDR3 extends over 16 amino acids. The germline V and J ends were trimmed by 4 bases and 4 bases, with 18 bases remaining between them. The CDR3 nucleotides read TGTGCCAGCAGCCTAGGACCTGGGGGTAGTAATCAGCCCCAGCATTTT. Translation: CASSLGPGGSNQPQHF.

The V gene is TRBV5-5, the J gene TRBJ2-1; 10 bases are shared with TRBD2. The CDR3 has 17 residues. V lost 3 bases and J lost 0; bases outside the gene matches: 6. Germline CDR1 is SGHKS and CDR2 is YYEKEE (reference sequence). In DNA form, the CDR3 reads TGTGCCAGCAGCTCAACTAGCGGGGTAATCTCCTACAATGAGCAGTTCTTC. As protein: CASSSTSGVISYNEQFF.

A word on this clone: Different DNA sequences within this sample yield the same CDR3. The chain joins TRBV7-2 to TRBJ1-5; 11 bases agree with TRBD1. In germline, CDR1 is SGHTA, CDR2 FQGNSA. Trimming took 3 bases from V and 6 from J; bases not matched to a gene: 1. The CDR3 runs 14 residues. CDR3 region: CASSLDRGLQPQHF. The CDR3 DNA reads TGTGCCAGCAGCTTGGACAGGGGGCTTCAGCCCCAGCATTTT.

The chain employs TRBV5-1 and TRBJ2-5; 9 bases agree with TRBD1. The CDR3 is 17 residues long. V dropped 1 base and J dropped 2; count of bases not matched to a gene: 9. The germline gives CDR1 SGHRS, CDR2 YFSETQ. CDR3 amino acids: CASSLYRTGVIQETQYF. The DNA of the CDR3 is TGCGCCAGCAGCTTGTATCGGACAGGGGTTATACAAGAGACCCAGTACTTC.

The chain employs TRBV7-9 and TRBJ1-1; tentatively, D is TRBD1 (6 bases). Germline loops: CDR1 SEHNR, CDR2 FQNEAQ (reference sequence). The CDR3 is made up of 12 amino acids. Trimming cost V 3 bases and J 11 bases, with 13 bases left between them. The CDR3 sequence is CASSFSSGAAFF. Here the CDR3 DNA reads TGTGCCAGCAGCTTTTCTTCGGGGGCGGCTTTCTTT. Using reference TRBV7-9 and TRBJ1-1 for the parts outside the CDR3, the full variable domain is DTGVSQNPRHKITKRGQNVTFRCDPISEHNRLYWYRQTLGQGPEFLTYFQNEAQLEKSRLLSDRFSAERPKGSFSTLEIQRTEQGDSAMYLCASSFSSGAAFFGQGTRLTVV.

This chain uses TRBV27 with TRBJ2-3; no clear D. This CDR3 spans 13 amino acids. CDR1 and CDR2 from the germline V gene are MNHEY and SMNVEV (reference sequence). V lost 3 bases to trimming and J lost 4 bases, with 8 bases between them. The CDR3 DNA is TGTGCCAGCAGTTTTCACGAGGCAGATACGCAGTATTTT. It yields the protein CASSFHEADTQYF.

This chain connects TRBV19 to TRBJ1-2; unclear D gene. V lost 3 bases, J lost 3 bases, and 11 bases lay in between. Germline CDR1 reads LNHDA; CDR2 reads SQIVND (reference sequence). This CDR3 is built from 14 residues. CDR3 region: CASSIEARDYGYTF. The CDR3, as DNA: TGTGCCAGTAGTATTGAGGCGAGAGACTATGGCTACACCTTC.

The V call is TRBV18, the J call TRBJ1-2, with D uncertain. With 4 bases removed from V and 7 bases from J, the gap between germline ends came to 10 bases. CDR3 length: 12 amino acids. The germline CDR1 and CDR2 sequences are KGHSH and LQKENI. This chain's CDR3 is CASSRDTVGYTF. The CDR3 DNA reads TGTGCCAGCTCACGAGACACGGTTGGCTACACCTTC.

The chain recombines TRBV5-8 with TRBJ2-7; D unclear. This CDR3 spans 12 amino acids. The ends were cut back, 1 base at V and 4 bases at J, with 6 bases in the middle. Germline V gene lookup returns CDR1 SGHTS and CDR2 YDEGEE. The CDR3 bases are TGTGCCAGCAGCTTGATCGGTTACGAGCAGTACGTC. Translated: CASSLIGYEQYV.

J is TRBJ1-2 and V is TRBV5-1; D is unresolved. V was trimmed by 5 bases and J by 1 base, leaving 12 bases between them. This CDR3 has 14 residues. Germline assignment: CDR1 SGHRS and CDR2 YFSETQ. CDR3 nucleotides: TGCGCCAGCAGTAGAGCACCCAATAACTATGGCTACACCTTC. Translation gives CASSRAPNNYGYTF. Filled out from reference TRBV5-1 and TRBJ1-2, the complete variable domain reads KAGVTQTPRYLIKTRGQQVTLSCSPISGHRSVSWYQQTPGQGLQFLFEYFSETQRNKGNFPGRFSGRQFSNSRSEMNVSTLELGDSALYLCASSRAPNNYGYTFGSGTRLTVV.

V and J are TRBV25-1 and TRBJ1-4, with D unresolved. The ends were cut back, 1 base at V and 6 bases at J, with 6 bases in the middle. The CDR3 is 13 residues long. Germline lookup yields CDR1 MGHDK and CDR2 SYGVNS. CDR3 sequence (DNA): TGTGCCAGCAGTGAATGGGAGGATGAAAAACTGTTTTTT. It translates to CASSEWEDEKLFF.

This clone came up once. V is TRBV5-6 and J is TRBJ1-6, with unresolved D. CDR3 length equals 17 residues. The V and J ends lost 4 bases and 2 bases respectively, with 16 bases between them. Germline assignment: CDR1 SGHDT and CDR2 YYEEEE. For the CDR3, the DNA is TGTGCCAGCAGCCTGCTCCAGGCAGCCCCCTATAATTCACCCCTCCACTTT. This gives the protein CASSLLQAAPYNSPLHF.

The chain joins TRBV6-5 to TRBJ1-1; D may be TRBD1 (5 bases). The CDR3 has 13 amino acids. Germline V gene sequence: CDR1 MNHEY, CDR2 SVGAGI. With 7 bases removed from V and 3 bases from J, the gap between germline ends came to 12 bases. Written as DNA, the CDR3 is TGTGCCAGCAACGACCCAGGGTACACTGAAGCTTTCTTT. Translated, it gives CASNDPGYTEAFF.

The chain combines TRBV19 with TRBJ2-7; D is unresolved. CDR3 length equals 13 residues. The germline V gene encodes CDR1 LNHDA and CDR2 SQIVND (reference sequence). The V gene lost 4 bases and the J gene lost 2 bases, with 9 bases spanning the gap. CDR3 in amino acids: CASSRRTTYEQYF. The CDR3 DNA is TGTGCCAGTAGTAGACGGACGACCTACGAGCAGTACTTC.

The J gene is TRBJ2-1, the V gene TRBV5-4, with 10 bases lining up with TRBD1. J lost 6 bases, V lost 0 bases, and 6 bases had no gene match. The germline V gene encodes CDR1 SGHNT and CDR2 YYREEE (reference sequence). The CDR3 spans 16 residues. CDR3 sequence (DNA): TGTGCCAGCAGCTTGGTTCGGGACAGGGGTCGCAATGAGCAGTTCTTC. Residues: CASSLVRDRGRNEQFF.

This rearrangement joins TRBV2 to TRBJ2-7; D is perhaps TRBD2 (6 bases). Trimming cost V 3 bases and J 0 bases, with 9 bases left between them. Germline-derived CDR1 and CDR2 are SNHLY and FYNNEI. This CDR3 spans 14 amino acids. The CDR3 coding sequence is TGTGCCAGCAGTGAGAGCGGGTTCTCCTACGAGCAGTACTTC. Its translation: CASSESGFSYEQYF.

The genes are TRBV5-1 and TRBJ1-1, with D possibly matching TRBD1 (6 bases). CDR1 and CDR2 (germline): SGHRS, YFSETQ. This CDR3 contains 16 residues. Between the trimmed V and J ends, which lost 4 bases and 3 bases, there was a span of 19 bases. CDR3 coding DNA: TGCGCCAGCAGCCCCAGGGGAGGTCTGGGGGACACTGAAGCTTTCTTT. This sequence encodes CASSPRGGLGDTEAFF.